The present T cell receptor (beta chain) was sequenced within a study of blood T cell repertoires in COVID-19. Germline loops: CDR1 SNHLY, CDR2 FYNNEI. The CDR3 length is 14 residues. V trimming: 3 bases; J trimming: 5 bases; junction bases outside the gene matches: 6. Clones were read by immunoSEQ multiplex PCR, and TCRdb kept only the in-frame ones, dropping some. In the table there are about 370,000 clones, roughly 90% of which are singletons. The sequenced sample consisted of peripheral blood. The gene calls are TRBV2 and TRBJ1-1; 7 bases are a match to TRBD1. This TCR was recovered from a woman in her 30s with COVID-19, enrolled during active disease. The CDR3 loop reads CASSEYRGGTEAFF. CDR3 bases: TGTGCCAGCAGTGAGTACAGGGGCGGTACTGAAGCTTTCTTT.